This T cell receptor beta chain was recovered during a study of T cells in localized non-small cell lung cancer. Assay used: immunoSEQ multiplex PCR; TCRdb lists only in-frame clones, some missing. The table shows tens of thousands of clones, with more than 70% occurring only once. CDR3 length: 15 amino acids. Germline V lookup: CDR1 LNHNV, CDR2 YYDKDF (reference sequence). V was shortened by 5 bases and J by 0 bases, with 10 bases between the two germline ends. Note on this clone: Its target is not known.

Findings and caveats of the study: Among the top 100 tumor clones, a median about 57 appeared in adjacent lung. With higher T cell density in blood came longer overall survival.

The V and J genes are TRBV15 and TRBJ1-4, with a tentative D call TRBD1 (5 bases). The sequence derives from a woman aged 40 to 75 with stage I squamous cell lung carcinoma. The specimen comprised peripheral blood, sampled before any cancer treatment. CDR3 DNA sequence: TGTGCCACCAGCCAAGACAGAGCAACTAATGAAAAACTGTTTTTT. This translates into CATSQDRATNEKLFF. Supplemented by reference TRBV15 and TRBJ1-4, the full variable domain reads DAMVIQNPRYQVTQFGKPVTLSCSQTLNHNVMYWYQQKSSQAPKLLFHYYDKDFNNEADTPDNFQSRRPNTSFCFLDIRSPGLGDTAMYLCATSQDRATNEKLFFGSGTQLSVL.